This T cell receptor (beta chain) was observed in a study of blood T cells in healthy people across ages. At least 6 micrograms of total RNA were extracted per sample. A second PCR of about 7 to 12 cycles used a sample-barcoded 5' primer and a J-beta primer mix. In TCRdb, the 5' RACE reads were re-called with MiXCR into one record per CDR3 protein. The sample yields roughly 1.4 million distinct CDR3 sequences, roughly 59% seen once. CDR3 size: 14 residues. V lost 3 bases, J lost 5 bases, and 14 bases lay in between. The germline V gene has CDR1 DFQATT and CDR2 SNEGSKA (reference sequence). This clonotype originated in a man in his late teens or twenties in good health. The chain has TRBV20-1 and TRBJ1-5; possible D gene TRBD1, 5 bases. The sequencing sample was made of blood. CDR3 sequence reads: CSASVPGRDQPQHF. CDR3 nucleotides: TGCAGTGCTAGCGTTCCGGGGCGGGATCAGCCCCAGCATTTT.